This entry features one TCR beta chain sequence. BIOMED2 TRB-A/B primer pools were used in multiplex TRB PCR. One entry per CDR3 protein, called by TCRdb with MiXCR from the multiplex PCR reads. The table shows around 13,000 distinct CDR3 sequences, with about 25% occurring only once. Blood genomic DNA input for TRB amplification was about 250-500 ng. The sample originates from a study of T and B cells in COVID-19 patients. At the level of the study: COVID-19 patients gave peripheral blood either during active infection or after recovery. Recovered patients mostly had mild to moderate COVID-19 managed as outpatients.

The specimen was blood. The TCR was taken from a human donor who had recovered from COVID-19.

CDR3 nucleotides: TGTGCCAGCAGTGTAAGTTCCGAGGGCAATCAGCCCCAGCATTTT. Encoded protein: CASSVSSEGNQPQHF. The rearrangement links TRBV6-1 to TRBJ1-5; the D is unclear. This CDR3 spans 15 amino acids. Germline CDR1 and CDR2: MNHNS and SASEGT. V dropped 4 bases and J dropped 2 bases, with 12 bases sitting between them.